Presented here are 15 T cell receptor beta chains from one specimen sequenced in a study of T cell responses to AZD1222 COVID-19 vaccine. The protocol was immunoSEQ multiplex PCR, while the TCRdb copy is restricted to in-frame clones and leaves out a portion. This table holds some 90,000 clones, 87% found once. The sequences come from peripheral blood, collected on day 0 of AZD1222 vaccination. These receptors all stem from an adult in good health.

This chain joins TRBV5-4 and TRBJ1-4, with a possible D match to TRBD1 (5 bases). The CDR3 loop spans 15 amino acids. Germline V gene data show CDR1 as SGHNT and CDR2 as YYREEE (reference sequence). With 4 bases removed from V and 4 bases from J, the gap between germline ends came to 14 bases. In DNA form, the CDR3 reads TGTGCCAGCAGCAAGCCGGGGGGGGATAATGAAAAACTGTTTTTT. It specifies CASSKPGGDNEKLFF.

This chain uses TRBV7-9 with TRBJ2-5; D may match TRBD1 or TRBD2 (5 bases each). The CDR3 loop spans 11 amino acids. CDR1 is SEHNR, CDR2 FQNEAQ, per germline (reference sequence). V dropped 8 bases and J dropped 4 bases, with 8 bases sitting between them. The chain's CDR3 is CASRDAETQYF. In DNA form, the CDR3 reads TGTGCCAGCCGGGACGCAGAGACCCAGTACTTC.

This clone was seen once. V is TRBV18 and J is TRBJ1-4; 11 bases are shared with TRBD1. J gave up 7 bases and V 2 bases, and 3 bases lay outside the gene matches. The germline CDR1 and CDR2 sequences are KGHSH and LQKENI. CDR3 length: 15 amino acids. CDR3 nucleotides: TGTGCCAGCTCACCAGCCGGGACAGGGGGTGAAAAACTGTTTTTT. It is translated as CASSPAGTGGEKLFF.

The chain is built from TRBV5-8 and TRBJ2-7; D gene uncertain. V lost 1 base, J lost 3 bases, and 8 bases lay in between. The CDR3 sequence is 13 residues long. Germline loops: CDR1 SGHTS, CDR2 YDEGEE. CDR3 sequence reads: CASSLYRHYEQYF. The CDR3 bases are TGTGCCAGCAGCTTGTATAGACACTACGAGCAGTACTTC.

The V and J genes are TRBV11-1 and TRBJ2-6; no clear D. V lost 3 bases and J lost 0, with 9 bases in between. The germline gives CDR1 SGHAT, CDR2 FQDESV (reference sequence). The CDR3 covers 16 residues. The CDR3 is CASSFQGISGANVLTF. DNA of the CDR3: TGTGCCAGCAGCTTTCAAGGAATCTCTGGGGCCAACGTCCTGACTTTC. The entire variable domain, with the rest obtained from reference TRBV11-1 and TRBJ2-6, is as follows: EAEVAQSPRYKITEKSQAVAFWCDPISGHATLYWYRQILGQGPELLVQFQDESVVDDSQLPKDRFSAERLKGVDSTLKIQPAELGDSAMYLCASSFQGISGANVLTFGAGSRLTVL.

V is TRBV5-1 and J is TRBJ1-6, with no clear D. There are 14 residues in the CDR3. From germline, CDR1 is SGHRS and CDR2 YFSETQ. The V and J ends lost 0 bases and 7 bases respectively, with 8 bases between them. CDR3 protein: CASSLDLANSPLHF. CDR3 sequence (DNA): TGCGCCAGCAGCTTGGATCTGGCAAATTCACCCCTCCACTTT. The full variable domain, its missing parts supplied by reference TRBV5-1 and TRBJ1-6, is KAGVTQTPRYLIKTRGQQVTLSCSPISGHRSVSWYQQTPGQGLQFLFEYFSETQRNKGNFPGRFSGRQFSNSRSEMNVSTLELGDSALYLCASSLDLANSPLHFGNGTRLTVT.

This chain joins TRBV5-6 and TRBJ2-3; 14 positions agree with TRBD2. The germline V gene encodes CDR1 SGHDT and CDR2 YYEEEE. The CDR3 runs 16 residues. The junction had 5 bases not matched to a gene; V was cut back by 2 bases and J by 6 bases. The CDR3 is CASSLQGLAGADTQYF. CDR3 nucleotide sequence: TGTGCCAGCAGCTTACAGGGACTAGCGGGAGCGGATACGCAGTATTTT.

The genes are TRBV4-3 and TRBJ2-1; 7 positions agree with TRBD2. The germline V gene encodes CDR1 LGHNA and CDR2 YSLEER. The CDR3 covers 16 residues. V was clipped by 6 bases and J by 5 bases; unmatched bases: 13. The CDR3: CASRKVGLADNNEQFF. The CDR3 DNA sequence: TGCGCCAGCAGAAAGGTTGGCCTAGCGGACAACAATGAGCAGTTCTTC.

The chain joins TRBV10-3 to TRBJ1-1, with no clear D. This CDR3 is 15 amino acids long. Germline lookup yields CDR1 ENHRY and CDR2 SYGVKD. Between the trimmed V and J ends, which lost 3 bases and 3 bases, there was a span of 14 bases. CDR3 residues: CAISDRGKEDTEAFF. In DNA, the CDR3 is TGTGCCATCAGTGACCGAGGAAAGGAGGACACTGAAGCTTTCTTT.

This clone has a single count. The DNA for the CDR3 is TGTGCCAGCAGTCACACAGGGGGGAACTATGGCTACACCTTC. Translation: CASSHTGGNYGYTF. The chain couples TRBV27 to TRBJ1-2, with 8 bases that match TRBD1. J lost 2 bases, V lost 5 bases, and 4 bases had no gene match. The germline CDR1 and CDR2 sequences are MNHEY and SMNVEV (reference sequence). The CDR3 is 14 residues long.

This chain connects TRBV4-1 to TRBJ1-3; D is uncertain. The CDR3 runs to 18 residues. The germline CDR1 and CDR2 sequences are MGHRA and YSYEKL. Between the trimmed V and J ends, which lost 0 bases and 0 bases, there was a span of 15 bases. The CDR3 DNA reads as TGCGCCAGCAGCCAAGATAGGCATCGAGAGGGCTCTGGAAACACCATATATTTT. Its protein is CASSQDRHREGSGNTIYF.

The chain carries TRBV25-1 and TRBJ1-3; D is possibly TRBD1 (5 bases). V was cut by 0 bases and J by 1 base, with 7 bases left in between. Germline assignment: CDR1 MGHDK and CDR2 SYGVNS. This CDR3 region has 15 residues. The CDR3 DNA reads as TGTGCCAGCAGTGAATATCGGGGGTCTGGAAACACCATATATTTT. This codes for CASSEYRGSGNTIYF.

This clone was detected only a few times. The chain has TRBV5-4 and TRBJ2-2; perhaps TRBD1 as D (5 bases). CDR1 is SGHNT and CDR2 is YYREEE in the germline V gene (reference sequence). Trimming shortened V by 0 bases and J by 3 bases, and 6 bases separated the two germline ends. CDR3 length equals 14 residues. The CDR3 bases are TGTGCCAGCAGCTTGGGACAGTACACCGGGGAGCTGTTTTTT. Protein: CASSLGQYTGELFF.

The chain uses TRBV24-1 and TRBJ2-1; 7 bases fit TRBD2. CDR1 is KGHDR and CDR2 is SFDVKD in the germline V gene. The CDR3 is 15 residues long. Trimming cost V 2 bases and J 6 bases; bases outside gene matches: 6. In nucleotides, the CDR3 is TGTGCCACCAGTGATTCTAGCGGAGCCGGCAATGAGCAGTTCTTC. Translating gives CATSDSSGAGNEQFF.

The genes are TRBV5-6 and TRBJ2-1; D gene ambiguous. Trimming took off 0 bases at V and 7 bases at J, with 14 bases between the two ends. The CDR3 is 15 residues long. The germline V gene encodes CDR1 SGHDT and CDR2 YYEEEE. CDR3 in DNA: TGTGCCAGCAGCTTGGGGATTGGAGTATGGAATGAGCAGTTCTTC. Encoded protein: CASSLGIGVWNEQFF.